The clone carrying this TCR beta chain has at least ten counts. The source of the sample is a study of metastatic and nonmetastatic thyroid tumors. With MiXCR, TCRdb called clones anew from the PCR reads. The sample holds about 50,000 clones, 20% to 25% seen once. Thyroid surgery was performed in patients who had received no treatment beforehand. CDR1 GTSNPN and CDR2 SVGIG come from the germline V gene (reference sequence). The length of the CDR3 is 16 residues. Between the trimmed V and J ends, which lost 0 bases and 4 bases, there was a span of 16 bases. Sequencing used blood. V and J are TRBV30 and TRBJ1-5, with D uncertain. This receptor was identified in a female donor with papillary thyroid cancer or a benign thyroid nodule (not recorded which). Some clones in this sample may be carry-over from other donors' samples. CDR3 DNA: TGTGCCTGGAGTGTAGCAACACCGAAAGAGAATCAGCCCCAGCATTTT. It is translated as CAWSVATPKENQPQHF.